A selection of T cell receptor beta chains follows, all from one sample in a study of human T cells and chemical hapten exposure. TCRdb passed the RACE reads through MiXCR, listing each CDR3 protein once. The sample has roughly 360,000 distinct CDR3 sequences, around 4.8% seen once. This material consisted of whole blood, taken in connection with sensitization to the hapten diphenylcyclopropenone (DPC). These receptors all come from a woman aged 50 to 60 with alopecia areata. Some clones in this sample may be carry-over from other donors' samples. CDR3s leave out the opening cysteine and the closing phenylalanine or tryptophan. Each record gives: D gene, J gene, V gene, CDR3 protein. A D gene is named only where the DNA matches it firmly.

TRBD2 | TRBJ2-1 | TRBV29-1 | SVQTSGIYNEQF
TRBD2 | TRBJ2-1 | TRBV28 | ASSPRLAGGPYEQF
. | TRBJ1-1 | TRBV2 | ASTDSGTEAF
. | TRBJ2-3 | TRBV5-1 | ASSLSGASGTDTQY
TRBD2 | TRBJ2-1 | TRBV2 | ASSDSLAGHNEQF
TRBD1 | TRBJ2-1 | TRBV6-2/TRBV6-3 | ASSSSLRGEQF
. | TRBJ2-3 | TRBV29-1 | SVEDLQGVTQY
. | TRBJ1-1 | TRBV29-1 | SVVVAGATEAF
. | TRBJ2-3 | TRBV4-3 | ASSQDPTGRGDTQY
. | TRBJ2-7 | TRBV12-3/TRBV12-4 | ASSFWGTSYEQY
TRBD1 | TRBJ2-7 | TRBV3-1 | ASSQATGGGIYEQY
TRBD1 | TRBJ2-2 | TRBV3-1 | ASSQYRGAGELF
. | TRBJ2-7 | TRBV20-1 | SARKGANYEQY
TRBD1 | TRBJ2-3 | TRBV20-1 | SALTTGVVTDTQY
. | TRBJ2-5 | TRBV12-3/TRBV12-4 | ASTLSQQETQY
TRBD2 | TRBJ2-5 | TRBV2 | ASSERAGVGETQY
TRBD2 | TRBJ2-3 | TRBV6-2/TRBV6-3 | ASSWGLAGTTDTQY
TRBD2 | TRBJ2-1 | TRBV20-1 | SARSGLAGINNEQF